Included here is one TCR beta chain sequence, with context. Its cognate antigen is unknown. Germline trimming cut 3 bases from V and 4 bases from J; bases unmatched to any gene: 4. The CDR3 spans 16 residues. The V gene's germline CDR1 is SGHDN and CDR2 FVKESK. The PCR had 60 Vbeta and 13 Jbeta primers. Sequencing was performed with immunoSEQ multiplex PCR; in TCRdb, only in-frame clones are kept and a portion is missing. This repertoire shows approximately 150,000 clones, roughly three quarters found once; its top ten account for more than 1.2%. The data are from a study of cytomegalovirus exposure and HLA in healthy donors. Findings and caveats of the study: A later analysis, which compared TCR beta chains of equal frequency, found the HLA-associated ones more clonally expanded. A few V segments could not be told apart, such as TRBV6-2 and TRBV6-3, and were left out.

This chain connects TRBV14 to TRBJ2-5; 14 nucleotides agree with TRBD2. The TCR sequence derives from a man aged 60-69 years in good health and CMV-seronegative. The sample consisted of PBMCs. The CDR3 region is CASSQETSGRGETQYF. The DNA of the CDR3 is TGTGCCAGCAGCCAGGAGACTAGCGGGAGGGGAGAGACCCAGTACTTC.